These T cell receptor beta chains were read from a single sample in a study of cytomegalovirus exposure and HLA in healthy donors. Some clones are missing from TCRdb's copy, which holds only in-frame ones; the method was immunoSEQ multiplex PCR. The profile covers about 91,000 clones, with 86% appearing a single time and about 8.6% taken by the ten largest. The sequenced material came from PBMCs. The receptors stem from a man aged 25 to 40 in good health and CMV-seropositive. Each CDR3 is given with its conserved first and last residue. The D gene is left open where the match is weak. The size of a clone is reported for some rows only, either as once, few or many, or as a class for expanded clones.

v_call	d_call	j_call	clone_size	cdr3_nt	cdr3_aa
TRBV19	TRBD1	TRBJ1-5	once	TGTGCCAGTAGTATACCAGTCGGGACAGGTCGCAATCAGCCCCAGCATTTT	CASSIPVGTGRNQPQHF
TRBV7-6	NA	TRBJ2-7	NA	TGTGCCAGCAGCTTAGGAGAGCTCGAGCAGTACTTC	CASSLGELEQYF
TRBV11-2	TRBD1	TRBJ2-2	NA	TGTGCCAGCAGCCTCGTTAGGTGGCTTGGGACAGGGGGCACCGGGGAGCTGTTTTTT	CASSLVRWLGTGGTGELFF
TRBV7-6	NA	TRBJ2-5	NA	TGTGCCAGCAGCTTGATGTGGAGGGAGACCCAGTACTTC	CASSLMWRETQYF
TRBV5-1	TRBD1	TRBJ1-4	NA	TGCGCCAGCAGCCTAAACACAGGGGGCAATGAAAAACTGTTTTTT	CASSLNTGGNEKLFF
TRBV7-9	NA	TRBJ2-7	NA	TGTGCCAGCAGCTTAGCGAACAATCGACTCTCGGCGAACGAGCAGTACTTC	CASSLANNRLSANEQYF
TRBV19	NA	TRBJ2-5	NA	TGTGCCAGTAGTATGGCCATCAGTGAGACCCAGTACTTC	CASSMAISETQYF
TRBV19	TRBD1	TRBJ1-5	NA	TGTGCCAGTAGTACCCACCTGCGGGTACAGGGGAACGGAAGAGTAGCCTATCAGCCCCAGCATTTT	CASSTHLRVQGNGRVAYQPQHF
TRBV11-2	NA	TRBJ2-7	NA	TGTGCCAGCAGCGGGGCAGACGGATCCTACGAGCAGTACTTC	CASSGADGSYEQYF
TRBV6-6	NA	TRBJ2-1	NA	TGTGCCAGCGTGGGGGCCACCAATGAGCAGTTCTTC	CASVGATNEQFF
TRBV7-3	NA	TRBJ1-1	NA	TGTGCCAGCAGCTTATTCCCTACAGAGAACACTGAAGCTTTCTTT	CASSLFPTENTEAFF
TRBV5-4	TRBD1	TRBJ2-7	NA	TGTGCCAGCAGCTTGAATACAGGGGATAACGAGCAGTACTTC	CASSLNTGDNEQYF
TRBV4-2	TRBD2	TRBJ2-1	NA	TGTGCCAGCAGCCAAGACGTTAGCGGGAGCTCCTACAATGAGCAGTTCTTC	CASSQDVSGSSYNEQFF
TRBV19	TRBD1	TRBJ2-7	NA	TGTGCCAGTAGTATAAGTTGGGGGGACAGGGTGTTCGAGCAGTACTTC	CASSISWGDRVFEQYF
TRBV28	TRBD1	TRBJ2-7	NA	TGTGCCAGCAGTCCCATGACAGGGGAAAACGAGCAGTACTTC	CASSPMTGENEQYF
TRBV9	NA	TRBJ2-1	NA	TGTGCCAGCAGCCCGGGAGCGACAGTAATTATCAATGAGCAGTTCTTC	CASSPGATVIINEQFF
TRBV18	TRBD1	TRBJ1-3	NA	TGTGCCAGCTCATCGGACAGGTCGTCGGGAAACACCATATATTTT	CASSSDRSSGNTIYF
TRBV27	NA	TRBJ2-1	NA	TGTGCCAGCAGTTTATTGGACTCCGCGGGGAATGAGCAGTTCTTC	CASSLLDSAGNEQFF
TRBV7-9	NA	TRBJ2-3	NA	TGTGCCAGCAGCTTGGGGGGAGTATGGGGGGATACGCAGTATTTT	CASSLGGVWGDTQYF
TRBV4-1	NA	TRBJ1-1	NA	TGCGCCAGCAGCCAAGAAAAGGGGTTAGGCCTCAACACTGAAGCTTTCTTT	CASSQEKGLGLNTEAFF
TRBV9	TRBD2	TRBJ2-2	NA	TGTGCCAGCAGCGTAGTTTGGTGGGGAGGGATTGCGAACACCGGGGAGCTGTTTTTT	CASSVVWWGGIANTGELFF
TRBV19	NA	TRBJ1-5	NA	TGTGCCAGTAGTAAAGGGGGGGACGTGTCAGATCAGCCCCAGCATTTT	CASSKGGDVSDQPQHF
TRBV7-3	NA	TRBJ2-2	few	TGTGCCAGCCGACCGGGGGCGAACACCGGGGAGCTGTTTTTT	CASRPGANTGELFF
TRBV5-4	NA	TRBJ2-3	NA	TGTGCCAGCAGCTTGGACTCGTATACGCAGTATTTT	CASSLDSYTQYF
TRBV5-6	TRBD1	TRBJ2-7	NA	TGTGCCAGCAGCTCGACAGGGGTCGAGCAGTACTTC	CASSSTGVEQYF
TRBV28	NA	TRBJ1-4	NA	TGTGCCAGCAGTTCTGAACAGGCTGCAACTAATGAAAAACTGTTTTTT	CASSSEQAATNEKLFF
TRBV27	NA	TRBJ1-3	NA	TGTGCCAGCAGTGGCCTCCCTCTCTCTGGAAACACCATATATTTT	CASSGLPLSGNTIYF
TRBV2	NA	TRBJ1-1	NA	TGTGCCAGCAGTGATAGGAGGAACACTGAAGCTTTCTTT	CASSDRRNTEAFF
TRBV20-1	NA	TRBJ2-5	few	TGCAGTGCTAGATCGCAAGAGACCCAGTACTTC	CSARSQETQYF
TRBV11-2	TRBD2	TRBJ2-7	NA	TGTGCCAGCAGCTTAGATCCAGTGTTGGCTAGCGGGAGCTACGAGCAGTACTTC	CASSLDPVLASGSYEQYF
TRBV5-1	TRBD1	TRBJ2-2	NA	TGCGCCAGCAGCTGGACAGGCACCGGGGAGCTGTTTTTT	CASSWTGTGELFF
TRBV18	TRBD1	TRBJ1-1	NA	TGTGCCAGCTCACTTCGGACAGGGACTGTGAACACTGAAGCTTTCTTT	CASSLRTGTVNTEAFF
TRBV12-5	NA	TRBJ1-1	once	TGTGCTAGTGGTTTGGCAGAGAACACTGAAGCTTTCTTT	CASGLAENTEAFF
TRBV7-8	NA	TRBJ2-5	NA	TGTGCCAGCAGCTCAACCAGGGTTGAGACCCAGTACTTC	CASSSTRVETQYF
TRBV30	TRBD1	TRBJ1-2	NA	TGTGCCTGGGGGACAGAGAGCTATGGCTACACCTTC	CAWGTESYGYTF
TRBV11-2	TRBD1	TRBJ1-1	NA	TGTGCCAGCAGCATAAGACAGGGTGGGGTGGCTGAAGCTTTCTTT	CASSIRQGGVAEAFF
TRBV30	TRBD1	TRBJ2-1	NA	TGTGCCTGGCAGACAGGGAAGAGCTCCTACAATGAGCAGTTCTTC	CAWQTGKSSYNEQFF